The 26 T cell receptor beta chains below were found in one sample sequenced in a study of regulatory T cells in long-lasting Graves disease. Specified time point: newly diagnosed GD, antithyroid drugs for less than 3 months. With RNA extracted from PBMCs as input, the TCR library was made. Sequencing libraries for TCR beta were prepared with iRepertoire HTBI primers and Arm-PCR of CDR3 regions. TCRdb re-analysed the multiplex PCR reads in MiXCR, keeping a single row per CDR3 protein. The data contain under 500,000 distinct CDR3 sequences, approximately 16% of them singletons. The same data also went into a second study, on T cells in Graves' hyperthyroidism and ophthalmopathy.

Sample: peripheral blood mononuclear cells (PBMCs), taken at new diagnosis, from a patient treated with antithyroid drugs. The receptors derive from a woman in her 30s with Graves disease.

This clonotype has ten or more counts. CDR3 protein: CASSSGTGHTGELFF. For the CDR3, the DNA is TGTGCCAGCAGTTCCGGGACAGGGCACACCGGGGAGCTGTTTTTT. The chain uses TRBV2 and TRBJ2-2; 9 bases line up with TRBD1. The CDR3 consists of 15 residues. Losses at the gene ends were 5 bases for V and 3 bases for J; bases not matched to a gene: 4. Per germline, CDR1 SNHLY and CDR2 FYNNEI.

This clonotype was recorded many times. The CDR3 DNA sequence: TGTGCCAGCAGCTCCTCGCCGGGTCCTACCTACAATGAGCAGTTCTTC. This sequence encodes CASSSSPGPTYNEQFF. The chain employs TRBV9 and TRBJ2-1, with D unresolved. The V end was cut by 4 bases, the J end by 2 bases, with 16 bases between. Germline CDR1 reads SGDLS; CDR2 reads YYNGEE. The CDR3 has 16 amino acids.

This clonotype was observed many times. V gene TRBV15 combines with J gene TRBJ2-1; 7 bases map to TRBD1. V was pared by 6 bases and J by 2 bases, with 13 bases of the junction left unmatched. The germline gives CDR1 LNHNV, CDR2 YYDKDF (reference sequence). This CDR3 contains 17 residues. CDR3 nucleotides: TGTGCCACCAGGATAGGACCGGGACAGACGACCTACAATGAGCAGTTCTTC. This translates into CATRIGPGQTTYNEQFF. The entire variable domain, with the rest obtained from reference TRBV15 and TRBJ2-1, is as follows: DAMVIQNPRYQVTQFGKPVTLSCSQTLNHNVMYWYQQKSSQAPKLLFHYYDKDFNNEADTPDNFQSRRPNTSFCFLDIRSPGLGDTAMYLCATRIGPGQTTYNEQFFGPGTRLTVL.

This clonotype was counted ten times or more. The gene calls are TRBV2 and TRBJ2-3, with 12 bases identical to TRBD2. Germline CDR1 SNHLY, CDR2 FYNNEI. The CDR3 contains 19 residues. Trimming cost V 6 bases and J 5 bases; bases outside gene matches: 18. The CDR3 loop is CASRTRGSSGREVRDTQYF. Here the CDR3 DNA reads TGTGCCAGCAGAACGAGGGGGTCTAGCGGGAGGGAAGTAAGAGATACGCAGTATTTT.

The chain uses TRBV12-3 or TRBV12-4 and TRBJ1-5; the D is unclear. Trimming removed 4 bases from V and 3 bases from J, with 7 bases in between. This CDR3 is 13 amino acids long. CDR3 protein: CASSSVPNQPQHF. The DNA of the CDR3 is TGTGCCAGCAGTTCCGTCCCCAATCAGCCCCAGCATTTT.

This clonotype was seen many times. The chain carries TRBV29-1 and TRBJ2-7; either TRBD1 or TRBD2 may fit D (6 bases each). The CDR3 consists of 16 residues. Trimming took off 7 bases at V and 9 bases at J, with 31 bases between the two ends. Germline-derived CDR1 and CDR2 are SQVTM and ANQGSEA. CDR3 region: CSAVPSGSMGGWGQYF. The CDR3 DNA sequence: TGCAGCGCCGTCCCGTCCGGGAGTATGGGGGGCTGGGGGCAGTACTTC.

This clonotype was seen at least ten times. The V call is TRBV27, the J call TRBJ1-2, with TRBD1 matching over 9 bases. The CDR3 length is 15 residues. CDR1 is MNHEY, CDR2 SMNVEV, per germline (reference sequence). V dropped 5 bases and J dropped 4; count of bases not matched to a gene: 8. Written as DNA, the CDR3 is TGTGCCAGCAGTGCCGGGACAGGGAATCTCTATGGCTACACCTTC. Amino acid sequence: CASSAGTGNLYGYTF.

This clonotype was detected many times. The chain recombines TRBV2 with TRBJ2-1, with D possibly being TRBD2 (5 bases). Germline-derived CDR1 and CDR2 are SNHLY and FYNNEI. Deletions cut 6 bases from V and 7 bases from J, with 7 bases between. This CDR3 region has 11 residues. The CDR3 protein is CASSEGNEQFF. The CDR3 DNA is TGTGCCAGCAGCGAGGGAAATGAGCAGTTCTTC.

This clonotype was recorded a few times. This rearrangement joins TRBV20-1 to TRBJ2-2, with D perhaps matching TRBD2 (6 bases). Germline assignment: CDR1 DFQATT and CDR2 SNEGSKA (reference sequence). The CDR3 is 12 amino acids. CDR3 sequence reads: CSVQDYLGELFF. The CDR3 DNA sequence: TGCAGCGTACAGGACTATCTCGGGGAGCTGTTTTTT.

This clonotype was seen ten or more times. The chain employs TRBV30 and TRBJ2-1, with no clear D. The CDR3 consists of 14 residues. Germline lookup yields CDR1 GTSNPN and CDR2 SVGIG (reference sequence). The V gene lost 2 bases and the J gene lost 5 bases, with 13 bases spanning the gap. The CDR3 sequence is CAWSREVRHNEQFF. As DNA, the CDR3 is TGTGCCTGGAGTCGTGAAGTCCGTCACAATGAGCAGTTCTTC.

The chain uses TRBV9 and TRBJ2-7, with 7 positions matching TRBD2. CDR1 SGDLS and CDR2 YYNGEE come from the germline V gene. The V gene end was trimmed by 0 bases and the J gene end by 3 bases; junction bases not matched to a gene: 6. CDR3 length: 15 amino acids. The CDR3: CASSVELGGLYEQYF. In DNA form, the CDR3 reads TGTGCCAGCAGCGTAGAACTGGGAGGGCTCTACGAGCAGTACTTC.

At least ten counts were recorded for this clonotype. V gene TRBV28 combines with J gene TRBJ2-1; D is ambiguous. The CDR3 is made up of 13 amino acids. V shed 0 bases and J shed 5 bases, with 5 bases lying between them. CDR1 is MDHEN and CDR2 is SYDVKM in the germline V gene. The CDR3 reads CASSLWRNNEQFF. DNA for the CDR3: TGTGCCAGCAGTTTATGGCGGAACAATGAGCAGTTCTTC. Filled out from reference TRBV28 and TRBJ2-1, the complete variable domain reads DVKVTQSSRYLVKRTGEKVFLECVQDMDHENMFWYRQDPGLGLRLIYFSYDVKMKEKGDIPEGYSVSREKKERFSLILESASTNQTSMYLCASSLWRNNEQFFGPGTRLTVL.

As concerns this clonotype: A much larger clone lies a single base off, so this may be a read error. The chain has TRBV27 and TRBJ2-7; 8 bases are a match to TRBD2. CDR1 is MNHEY, CDR2 SMNVEV, per germline (reference sequence). CDR3 length equals 15 residues. DNA of the CDR3: TGTGCCGGCAGCTTAGCGGGGATTCGAGACTACGAGCAGTACTTC. This codes for CAGSLAGIRDYEQYF.

This clonotype has at least ten counts. The rearrangement uses TRBV28 and TRBJ1-2, with no clear D. Trimming pared 10 bases from V and 4 bases from J, leaving 10 bases between. This CDR3 contains 11 residues. The germline CDR1 and CDR2 sequences are MDHEN and SYDVKM. This CDR3 is CAILDGYGYTF. CDR3 DNA sequence: TGTGCCATTCTGGACGGCTATGGCTACACCTTC.

In the case of this clonotype: A much larger clone lies one base from this, so it may be a read error. V gene TRBV28 combines with J gene TRBJ1-2; possible D gene TRBD1, 5 bases. Germline V gene data show CDR1 as MDHEN and CDR2 as SYDVKM. The CDR3 has 13 residues. Written as DNA, the CDR3 is TGTGTCAGCTGGGGGGGTTTGAACTATGGCTACACCTTC. It is translated as CVSWGGLNYGYTF.

This clonotype has at least ten counts. The CDR3 sequence is CASSTRTGLTYGYTF. The CDR3 DNA reads TGTGCCAGCAGTACCAGGACAGGGCTTACCTATGGCTACACCTTC. This sequence joins TRBV12-3 or TRBV12-4 and TRBJ1-2; 8 bases align to TRBD1. V shed 5 bases and J 4 bases; nucleotides not matched to a gene: 9. This CDR3 is built from 15 residues.

This clonotype was recorded many times. The chain links TRBV6-2 or TRBV6-3 to TRBJ2-7; no definite D call. Germline V gene data show CDR1 as MNHEY and CDR2 as SVGEGT. The CDR3 runs to 14 residues. Trimming removed 2 bases from V and 5 bases from J, with 13 bases in between. CDR3 DNA: TGTGCCAGCAGTTACCTGGCAGGAAGAAACGAGCAGTACTTC. This translates into CASSYLAGRNEQYF.

Many counts were recorded for this clonotype. This chain links TRBV20-1 with TRBJ2-1, with 13 nucleotides matching TRBD2. Germline V gives CDR1 DFQATT, CDR2 SNEGSKA (reference sequence). Trimming at V came to 5 bases and at J to 6 bases, leaving 7 bases not matched to a gene. This CDR3 spans 15 amino acids. CDR3 in amino acids: CSAPTSGRPRNEQFF. The CDR3 DNA sequence: TGCAGTGCTCCGACTAGCGGGAGGCCCCGCAATGAGCAGTTCTTC.

Only a few counts were recorded for this clonotype. V gene TRBV6-1 combines with J gene TRBJ1-1; 7 nucleotides align to TRBD1. The V segment lost 7 bases and the J segment 5 bases; nucleotides outside the gene matches: 7. CDR1 is MNHNS and CDR2 is SASEGT in the germline V gene. CDR3 length: 13 amino acids. For the CDR3, the DNA is TGTGCCAGCAAAGACAGGGTGGGAACTGAAGCTTTCTTT. The encoded protein is CASKDRVGTEAFF.

Ten or more counts support this clonotype. This chain connects TRBV20-1 to TRBJ2-3; 8 bases are a match to TRBD2. The CDR3 loop spans 16 amino acids. Germline assignment: CDR1 DFQATT and CDR2 SNEGSKA (reference sequence). The CDR3 here is CSAESGGLGLGDTQYF. DNA for the CDR3: TGCAGCGCTGAAAGCGGGGGCTTGGGGCTGGGAGATACGCAGTATTTT.

The chain links TRBV29-1 to TRBJ1-3; D might be TRBD1 (5 bases). Per germline, CDR1 SQVTM and CDR2 ANQGSEA. The CDR3 consists of 15 residues. Trimming left V 6 bases short and J 2 bases short, with 17 bases between. CDR3 protein: CSVVPTGGPGNTIYF. The CDR3 DNA sequence: TGCAGCGTGGTGCCTACGGGGGGACCTGGAAACACCATATATTTT. Drawing the rest from reference TRBV29-1 and TRBJ1-3, the complete variable domain is SAVISQKPSRDICQRGTSLTIQCQVDSQVTMMFWYRQQPGQSLTLIATANQGSEATYESGFVIDKFPISRPNLTFSTLTVSNMSPEDSSIYLCSVVPTGGPGNTIYFGEGSWLTVV.

The chain carries TRBV5-5 and TRBJ1-1, with D possibly being TRBD1 (6 bases). The CDR3 length is 16 residues. Germline V gene data show CDR1 as SGHKS and CDR2 as YYEKEE (reference sequence). V was shortened by 4 bases and J by 2 bases, with 18 bases between the two germline ends. Here the CDR3 DNA reads TGTGCCAGCAGCGATACAGGGAGTTCGCGTAACACTGAAGCTTTCTTT. Protein product: CASSDTGSSRNTEAFF. Drawing the rest from reference TRBV5-5 and TRBJ1-1, the complete variable domain is DAGVTQSPTHLIKTRGQQVTLRCSPISGHKSVSWYQQVLGQGPQFIFQYYEKEERGRGNFPDRFSARQFPNYSSELNVNALLLGDSALYLCASSDTGSSRNTEAFFGQGTRLTVV.

This clonotype was recorded at least ten times. The J gene is TRBJ2-1, the V gene TRBV20-1; no clear D. Germline lookup yields CDR1 DFQATT and CDR2 SNEGSKA (reference sequence). Trimming removed 0 bases from V and 7 bases from J, with 4 bases in between. The CDR3 extends over 11 amino acids. The CDR3 is CSARDYNEQFF. The CDR3 DNA reads TGCAGTGCTAGAGACTATAATGAGCAGTTCTTC.

The V and J genes are TRBV6-2 or TRBV6-3 and TRBJ2-7, with 11 bases that match TRBD2. From germline, CDR1 is MNHEY and CDR2 SVGEGT. Losses at the gene ends were 8 bases for V and 3 bases for J; bases not matched to a gene: 6. The CDR3 covers 14 residues. The CDR3 loop is CASFGTSGSYEQYF. Written as DNA, the CDR3 is TGTGCCAGCTTCGGTACTAGCGGGAGCTACGAGCAGTACTTC.

This clonotype was detected ten times or more. The V gene is TRBV2, the J gene TRBJ1-1, with TRBD1 as a possible D gene (6 bases). CDR3 length: 15 amino acids. CDR1 and CDR2 (germline): SNHLY, FYNNEI. Trimming cost V 6 bases and J 1 base, with 15 bases left between them. This chain's CDR3 is CASRPDRPSNTEAFF. As DNA, the CDR3 is TGTGCCAGCAGACCCGACAGGCCTTCGAACACTGAAGCTTTCTTT.

The table lists this clonotype with a few counts. This sequence joins TRBV6-1 and TRBJ2-1; 11 bases fit TRBD2. The CDR3 loop spans 16 amino acids. Trimming took 6 bases from V and 7 from J; bases not matched to a gene: 11. Germline V CDR1 and CDR2: MNHNS, SASEGT. The CDR3: CASRPGLAGGVNEQFF. The CDR3 DNA reads as TGTGCCAGCAGACCAGGGCTAGCGGGAGGAGTGAATGAGCAGTTCTTC.